Listed here are 12 T cell receptor beta chains from one sample, sequenced in a study of metastatic and nonmetastatic thyroid tumors. TCRdb re-clonotyped the PCR reads through MiXCR. The table includes approximately 34,000 clones, 15% to 20% detected once. All patients were untreated before thyroid surgery. Material: blood. Receptors were obtained from a female donor with papillary thyroid cancer or a benign thyroid nodule (not recorded which). Some clones in this sample may be carry-over from other donors' samples.

V gene TRBV6-1 combines with J gene TRBJ1-2, with D perhaps TRBD1 (6 bases). The CDR3 totals 11 residues. V dropped 4 bases and J dropped 8 bases, with 8 bases sitting between them. Germline CDR1 reads MNHNS; CDR2 reads SASEGT. CDR3 nucleotides: TGTGCCAGCAGTGCAGGGGAAGGCTACACCTTC. Encoded protein: CASSAGEGYTF.

By share of the sample, this clone is large. The rearrangement joins TRBV2 to TRBJ2-7; D call uncertain. This CDR3 spans 11 amino acids. The V end lost 5 bases, the J end lost 4 bases, and 6 bases lay between the germline ends. The V gene's germline CDR1 is SNHLY and CDR2 FYNNEI. The CDR3 DNA reads as TGTGCCAGCAGTCCCAATTACGAGCAGTACTTC. Protein product: CASSPNYEQYF.

This clone was detected ten times or more. Germline is not matched at one junction end, which may reflect a read error. The rearrangement uses TRBV2 and TRBJ1-1; tentative D call: TRBD1 (5 bases). This CDR3 comprises 13 residues. Germline CDR1 and CDR2: SNHLY and FYNNEI. The DNA of the CDR3 is TGTGCCAGCAGGGACACCTCGGAAACTGAAGTTTTCTTT. It codes for CASRDTSETEVFF. Supplemented by reference TRBV2 and TRBJ1-1, the full variable domain reads EPEVTQTPSHQVTQMGQEVILRCVPISNHLYFYWYRQILGQKVEFLVSFYNNEISEKSEIFDDQFSVERPDGSNFTLKIRSTKLEDSAMYFCASRDTSETEVFFGQGTRLTVV.

This clone was observed at least ten times. The rearrangement joins TRBV5-1 to TRBJ1-6; possibly TRBD1 for D (5 bases). The length of the CDR3 is 15 residues. Germline CDR1 and CDR2: SGHRS and YFSETQ. Between the trimmed V and J ends, which lost 3 bases and 8 bases, there was a span of 15 bases. The CDR3 loop reads CASSWTGARDSPLHF. For the CDR3, the DNA is TGCGCCAGCAGCTGGACCGGGGCGAGGGATTCACCCCTCCACTTT.

Remarks on this clone: A much bigger clone sits one base away, suggesting this may be a read error. The chain employs TRBV9 and TRBJ2-1, with TRBD2 matching 12 bases. This CDR3 contains 17 residues. Germline V gene lookup returns CDR1 SGDLS and CDR2 YYNGEE. Here the CDR3 reads CASSTLAGGRHYNEKFF. CDR3 DNA: TGTGCCAGCAGTACTCTAGCGGGGGGGCGGCACTACAATGAGAAGTTCTTC.

This clone was picked up many times. V and J are TRBV6-4 and TRBJ2-3; D unresolved. The CDR3 has 12 amino acids. V was pared by 3 bases and J by 4 bases, with 5 bases between. Looked up from germline, CDR1 is MRHNA and CDR2 is SNTAGT. For the CDR3, the DNA is TGTGCCAGCAGTGATGGACCAGATACGCAGTATTTT. Translated: CASSDGPDTQYF.

This clone is categorized as medium-sized. In DNA form, the CDR3 reads TGTGCCAGCGGGGACAGAATGAATTCACCCCTCCACTTT. This sequence encodes CASGDRMNSPLHF. The V and J genes are TRBV12-3 or TRBV12-4 and TRBJ1-6; 7 nucleotides agree with TRBD1. This CDR3 has 13 residues. The junction had 5 bases not matched to a gene; V was cut back by 8 bases and J by 7 bases.

This clone was picked up many times. The chain carries TRBV7-3 and TRBJ2-5, with 8 positions matching TRBD2. This CDR3 is built from 15 residues. The germline CDR1 and CDR2 sequences are SGHTA and FQGTGA. V trimming: 6 bases; J trimming: 1 base; junction bases outside the gene matches: 7. The CDR3 DNA reads TGTGCCAGCAGTCCGGGACTAGGGGTCCAAGAGACCCAGTACTTC. Translated, it gives CASSPGLGVQETQYF.

This clone has ten or more counts. The CDR3 sequence is CASSIEAGGATDTQYF. CDR3 in DNA: TGTGCCAGTAGTATAGAGGCGGGGGGTGCAACAGATACGCAGTATTTT. The V and J genes are TRBV19 and TRBJ2-3; 8 bases map to TRBD2. The CDR3 runs 16 residues. Losses at the gene ends were 0 bases for V and 3 bases for J; bases not matched to a gene: 5. CDR1 and CDR2 (germline): LNHDA, SQIVND (reference sequence).

This clone was seen repeatedly, ten times or more. The genes are TRBV5-1 and TRBJ2-5; either TRBD1 or TRBD2 may fit D (6 bases each). The V and J ends lost 0 bases and 5 bases respectively, with 14 bases between them. Germline V gene lookup returns CDR1 SGHRS and CDR2 YFSETQ. The CDR3 has 15 amino acids. The CDR3 DNA sequence: TGCGCCAGCAGCTTGGCCATCGGGGGCCACGAGACCCAGTACTTC. Encoded protein: CASSLAIGGHETQYF.

This clone was detected ten times or more. The chain employs TRBV20-1 and TRBJ2-1, with TRBD1 identical over 9 bases. Germline V gene lookup returns CDR1 DFQATT and CDR2 SNEGSKA (reference sequence). The CDR3 loop spans 14 amino acids. The CDR3 nucleotides read TGCAGCAAAAAAGGGACAGGGATTTACAATGAGCAGTTCTTC. It encodes CSKKGTGIYNEQFF.

This clone has ten or more counts. The rearrangement uses TRBV29-1 and TRBJ2-6, with D perhaps TRBD2 (6 bases). Germline lookup yields CDR1 SQVTM and CDR2 ANQGSEA. Trimming pared 1 base from V and 0 bases from J, leaving 10 bases between. CDR3 size: 16 residues. The CDR3 spells CSVEAGARSGANVLTF. The DNA of the CDR3 is TGCAGCGTTGAAGCGGGAGCCCGCTCTGGGGCCAACGTCCTGACTTTC.